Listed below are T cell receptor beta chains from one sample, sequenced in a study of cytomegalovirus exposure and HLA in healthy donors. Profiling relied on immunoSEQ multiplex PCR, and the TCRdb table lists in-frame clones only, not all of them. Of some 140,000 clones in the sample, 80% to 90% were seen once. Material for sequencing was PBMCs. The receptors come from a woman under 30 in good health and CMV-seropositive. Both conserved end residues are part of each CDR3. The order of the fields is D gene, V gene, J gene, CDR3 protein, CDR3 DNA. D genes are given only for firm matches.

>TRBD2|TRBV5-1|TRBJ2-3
CASSPGLAGGQDTQYF
TGCGCCAGCAGCCCAGGCCTAGCGGGGGGGCAAGATACGCAGTATTTT
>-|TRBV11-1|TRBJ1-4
CASSSPGQRNEKLFF
TGTGCCAGCAGCTCCCCCGGACAAAGGAATGAAAAACTGTTTTTT
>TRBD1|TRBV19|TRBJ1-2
CASSSRTGAKGYTF
TGTGCCAGTAGTTCCCGGACAGGGGCGAAGGGCTACACCTTC
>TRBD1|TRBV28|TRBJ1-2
CASRQGLHYGYTF
TGTGCCAGCCGACAGGGCCTACACTATGGCTACACCTTC
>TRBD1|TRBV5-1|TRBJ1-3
CASSLAGQGGPGNTIYF
TGCGCCAGCAGCTTGGCCGGACAGGGCGGTCCGGGAAACACCATATATTTT
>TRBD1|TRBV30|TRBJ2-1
CALNTLRGRDRRVNEQFF
TGTGCCTTAAACACCCTTAGGGGCCGGGACAGGAGAGTCAATGAGCAGTTCTTC
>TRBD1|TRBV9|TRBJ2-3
CASSELRGQGADTQYF
TGTGCCAGCAGCGAACTCAGGGGGCAGGGGGCAGATACGCAGTATTTT
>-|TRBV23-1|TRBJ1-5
CASSARRGSNQPQHF
TGCGCCAGCAGTGCCCGGAGGGGCAGCAATCAGCCCCAGCATTTT
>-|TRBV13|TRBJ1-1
CASSTAGLNLPTPEAFF
TGTGCCAGCAGCACCGCGGGACTAAACCTCCCTACCCCTGAAGCTTTCTTT
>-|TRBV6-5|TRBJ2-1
CASSQGLKGHEQFF
TGTGCCAGCAGTCAGGGCTTGAAGGGCCATGAGCAGTTCTTC
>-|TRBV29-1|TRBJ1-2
CSAPAENYGYTF
TGCAGCGCTCCCGCAGAAAACTATGGCTACACCTTC